What follows are 15 T cell receptor beta chains derived from one specimen sequenced in a study of blood T cell repertoires in COVID-19. Assay used: immunoSEQ multiplex PCR; TCRdb lists only in-frame clones, some missing. The repertoire holds around 50,000 clones, approximately 80% seen once, with about 19% in the top ten. Sequencing was carried out using peripheral blood. The receptors originated from a human donor with active or convalescent COVID-19. The donor label of this sample is uncertain.

This clone was seen only a few times. The chain carries TRBV12-3 or TRBV12-4 and TRBJ2-5; TRBD1 matches at 9 bases. V was pared by 6 bases and J by 4 bases, with 0 bases of the junction left unmatched. This CDR3 contains 12 residues. This CDR3 is CASRGQGETQYF. For the CDR3, the DNA is TGTGCCAGCAGGGGACAGGGAGAGACCCAGTACTTC.

V gene TRBV7-2 combines with J gene TRBJ2-7; TRBD2 aligns across 10 bases. J was trimmed by 4 bases and V by 0 bases; bases with no gene match: 3. Germline-derived CDR1 and CDR2 are SGHTA and FQGNSA. CDR3 length: 15 amino acids. CDR3 DNA sequence: TGTGCCAGCAGCTTAGCACGGACTAGCGGTTACGAGCAGTACTTC. It translates to CASSLARTSGYEQYF. Together with reference TRBV7-2 and TRBJ2-7, the CDR3 gives the full variable domain: GAGVSQSPSNKVTEKGKDVELRCDPISGHTALYWYRQSLGQGLEFLIYFQGNSAPDKSGLPSDRFSAERTGGSVSTLTIQRTQQEDSAVYLCASSLARTSGYEQYFGPGTRLTVT.

The V call is TRBV2, the J call TRBJ2-7; 8 nucleotides align to TRBD1. From germline, CDR1 is SNHLY and CDR2 FYNNEI. The CDR3 runs to 13 residues. After removal of 7 bases from V and 3 bases from J, the junction contained 5 bases not matched to a gene. CDR3 in amino acids: CASNDGTGYEQYF. DNA for the CDR3: TGTGCCAGCAACGACGGGACAGGCTACGAGCAGTACTTC.

The chain is built from TRBV6-1 and TRBJ2-7; maybe TRBD2 (5 bases). In germline, CDR1 is MNHNS, CDR2 SASEGT. V was shortened by 3 bases and J by 3 bases, with 12 bases between the two germline ends. This CDR3 has 14 residues. CDR3 in amino acids: CASSEDGRSYEQYF. Here the CDR3 DNA reads TGTGCCAGCAGTGAGGATGGGAGAAGCTACGAGCAGTACTTC.

The chain has TRBV3-1 (or the pseudogene TRBV3-2) and TRBJ1-1; D is unresolved. The CDR3 is made up of 12 amino acids. V lost 7 bases to trimming and J lost 12 bases, with 18 bases between them. CDR1 and CDR2 (germline): LGHDT, YNNKEL (reference sequence). The CDR3 nucleotides read TGTGCCAGCACCCCAGAGGCAGGCGGGACTTTCTTT. Protein sequence: CASTPEAGGTFF.

This chain links TRBV3-1 (or the pseudogene TRBV3-2) with TRBJ2-1; 13 bases line up with TRBD2. V lost 0 bases and J lost 9; bases outside the gene matches: 2. In germline, CDR1 is LGHDT, CDR2 YNNKEL (reference sequence). The CDR3 length is 15 residues. The CDR3 reads CASSQEGLAGREQFF. DNA for the CDR3: TGTGCCAGCAGCCAAGAGGGACTAGCGGGACGTGAGCAGTTCTTC.

The chain joins TRBV19 to TRBJ2-3, with D possibly matching TRBD2 (6 bases). V lost 6 bases and J lost 0, with 10 bases in between. This CDR3 has 14 residues. The germline gives CDR1 LNHDA, CDR2 SQIVND (reference sequence). CDR3 bases: TGTGCCAGTAGACCTCTAGCGAGCACAGATACGCAGTATTTT. Protein product: CASRPLASTDTQYF.

This chain joins TRBV3-1 (or the pseudogene TRBV3-2) and TRBJ2-2, with 8 bases identical to TRBD2. Looked up from germline, CDR1 is LGHDT and CDR2 is YNNKEL (reference sequence). V lost 1 base and J lost 0; bases outside the gene matches: 1. This CDR3 spans 16 amino acids. The CDR3 sequence is CASSQGLASNTGELFF. The CDR3 DNA reads as TGTGCCAGCAGCCAAGGACTAGCGTCGAACACCGGGGAGCTGTTTTTT.

The rearrangement uses TRBV5-1 and TRBJ1-3, with D unresolved. The CDR3 has 18 residues. The V end was cut by 2 bases, the J end by 0 bases, with 18 bases between. Germline CDR1 and CDR2: SGHRS and YFSETQ. The DNA for the CDR3 is TGCGCCAGCAGCTTTACCGCAGTGTCCCTAGACTCTGGAAACACCATATATTTT. Protein: CASSFTAVSLDSGNTIYF.

The chain carries TRBV6-1 and TRBJ2-3; D is unresolved. Germline CDR1 and CDR2: MNHNS and SASEGT. The ends were cut back, 2 bases at V and 2 bases at J, with 11 bases in the middle. CDR3 size: 15 residues. CDR3 amino acids: CASSESVFFTDTQYF. The CDR3, as DNA: TGTGCCAGCAGTGAATCCGTGTTTTTCACAGATACGCAGTATTTT.

There are many counts of this clone. V usage is TRBV4-3 and J usage is TRBJ2-1, with 7 nucleotides matching TRBD2. The CDR3 has 17 amino acids. The ends lost 1 base at V and 7 bases at J; junction bases unmatched: 13. The germline gives CDR1 LGHNA, CDR2 YSLEER. In nucleotides, the CDR3 is TGCGCCAGCAGCCAAGTGGAGGGAGGGCCCTCTGGTAATGAGCAGTTCTTC. Protein: CASSQVEGGPSGNEQFF.

V gene TRBV5-6 combines with J gene TRBJ2-1, with TRBD2 matching 7 bases. This CDR3 comprises 16 residues. CDR1 is SGHDT and CDR2 is YYEEEE in the germline V gene. Trimming removed 5 bases from V and 7 bases from J; junction bases left unmatched: 15. The CDR3 region has the DNA TGTGCCAGCAGTTCCCGGGACTACTCTTCCCGTAATGAGCAGTTCTTC. Encoded protein: CASSSRDYSSRNEQFF.

This clone has a single count. The chain employs TRBV24-1 and TRBJ2-1; 10 bases line up with TRBD1. Germline CDR1 reads KGHDR; CDR2 reads SFDVKD. This CDR3 spans 17 amino acids. V gave up 6 bases and J gave up 4 bases; unmatched junction bases: 11. CDR3 loop: CATSSGDRGRLYNEQFF. DNA of the CDR3: TGTGCCACCAGTTCAGGAGACAGGGGGCGATTGTACAATGAGCAGTTCTTC.

The CDR3 nucleotides read TGTGCCAGCAGAAAAAAGGAGGGTTTCAGCTCCTACGAGCAGTACTTC. It yields the protein CASRKKEGFSSYEQYF. This sequence joins TRBV7-8 and TRBJ2-7, with a tentative D call TRBD2 (6 bases). Germline V CDR1 and CDR2: SGHVS, FQNEAQ. This CDR3 has 16 residues. Deletions cut 6 bases from V and 0 bases from J, with 18 bases between.

The chain is built from TRBV2 and TRBJ2-3; D may be TRBD2 (5 bases). This CDR3 is 13 amino acids long. V was pared by 6 bases and J by 9 bases, with 16 bases between. Germline V gene lookup returns CDR1 SNHLY and CDR2 FYNNEI. DNA for the CDR3: TGTGCCAGCAGGGGAGAATCCATCGGAACGCAGTATTTT. Amino acid sequence: CASRGESIGTQYF.